The present TCR beta chain was sequenced within a study of Ad26.COV2.S vaccination and SARS-CoV-2 variants (dated by TCRdb to about 2021). A note on the overall study: Vaccine-arm donors were drawn from COV1001, a multicentre, randomized, double-blind, placebo-controlled phase I-IIa trial of Ad26.COV2.S in healthy adults. Participants in the trial were split at random into five groups of five each, receiving low-dose or high-dose Ad26.COV2.S once or twice, or else placebo on both occasions. Ad26.COV2.S was administered intramuscularly at a dose of 5x10^10 or 1x10^11 viral particles, either as one shot or as two shots given 56 days apart. The TCR-sequenced set comprised about 32 samples: some 19 Ad26.COV2.S vaccine recipients, 5 placebo recipients and 8 SARS-CoV-2 convalescent individuals. Sequencing of the TCRbeta repertoire served to evaluate the specificity and breadth of SARS-CoV-2-reactive T cell receptors following Ad26.COV2.S vaccination. Investigators did not know the trial group allocation while performing experiments and assessing outcomes.

Of note for this clone: This receptor's antigen is unknown. There are no base qualities to consult, and no much larger clone falls within one base.

The study at large found these results: Higher spike-specific TCR breadth was observed in Ad26.COV2.S recipients than in placebo recipients (P = 0.0014). The authors noted that total T cell responses may have been underestimated by the TCR breadth and depth analyses. Vaccine and placebo recipients had similar non-spike TCR breadth, a finding consistent with the vaccine containing only spike. Comparing responses between vaccine doses or regimens was not something the study was powered to do. Substantial breadth of spike-specific CD8+ and CD4+ T cell responses was reported after vaccination.

The immunoSEQ Assay was used to sequence TCRbeta CDR3 regions. After extraction, genomic DNA underwent amplification by bias-controlled multiplex PCR, followed by high-throughput sequencing. The study's processing was this. To quantify the absolute abundance of every unique TCRbeta CDR3 region, sequences were collapsed and filtered. T cell fraction was estimated by normalizing TCRbeta template counts to usable DNA, with usable DNA measured through amplification of reference genes found in all nucleated cells. Repertoire TCRs were annotated as SARS-CoV-2-specific when V gene, CDR3 amino acid sequence and J gene were exactly matched to a known reactive TCR set. The reference SARS-CoV-2 TCR set was obtained from MIRA and was filtered for enrichment in COVID-19-positive ImmuneCODE repertoires, whereby public or cross-reactive TCRs were removed. Using the MIRA antigens, annotated TCRs were further analysed by specific ORF or by position within an ORF. Depth was the summed frequency of annotated unique rearrangements, while breadth was defined as annotated unique rearrangements over total unique productive rearrangements. Two-sided Wilcoxon rank-sum tests were used to compare TCR breadth between groups. The source is immuneACCESS, and TCRdb retained only in-frame sequences with V and J called. Part of the clones is not carried over; for the studies checked, unresolved V genes explain less than half of this, and the remainder is unexplained. The V and J calls and clone size are taken from that table; D and trimming were inferred from the DNA. This sample gives about 480,000 clones in total; around nine tenths of them show up just once. Roughly 13% of the sample rests with the top ten.

The treatment or condition tag for this specimen amounts to: 19 received Ad26.COV2.S at low or high dose, single or two shots; 5 received placebo; per-sample allocation not given. For vaccine and placebo recipients, the sequenced repertoires came from samples collected on day 63 after the first injection. In Cohort 1b, roughly 25 adults aged 18-55 years were enrolled at a single site in Boston, USA, between 29 July and 7 August 2020. Ad26.COV2.S was a replication-incompetent adenovirus type 26 vector expressing a prefusion-stabilized SARS-CoV-2 spike protein from the original Wuhan strain. Its CDR3 holds 17 amino acids, cysteine through phenylalanine. Solely the CDR3 DNA is kept, with 51 bases framed from the first base. V is cut back by 2 bases and J by 5 bases, with 10 bases in the junction unmatched. CDR1 SGHRS and CDR2 YFSETQ were looked up in the germline V gene.

The receptor was derived from a person between 18 and 65 years old who received the Ad26.COV2.S COVID-19 vaccine or a placebo. The source was peripheral blood, collected in a trial of Ad26.COV2.S vaccine versus placebo. The V and J genes are TRBV5-1 and TRBJ2-1; 10 junctional bases match TRBD2. The CDR3 protein is CASSLAVVGLADNEQFF. The sequence in DNA is TGCGCCAGCAGCTTAGCGGTAGTTGGACTAGCGGACAATGAGCAGTTCTTC.